These T cell receptor beta chains were read from a single sample in a study of blood T cell repertoires in COVID-19. The method was immunoSEQ multiplex PCR; TCRdb's version includes in-frame clones alone and lacks a portion of them. The sample has 150,000 to 200,000 clones, 70% to 80% seen once; the top ten hold 8.1%. Sequenced material: peripheral blood. All receptors come from a woman aged 55-75 years with COVID-19, enrolled during active disease. Both conserved end residues are part of each CDR3. D genes are given only for firm matches.

d_gene,v_gene,j_gene,CDR3aa
-,TRBV11-2,TRBJ2-6,CASSLGRATGANVLTF
TRBD2,TRBV5-1,TRBJ2-5,CASSSTQREGETQYF
TRBD1,TRBV6-5,TRBJ2-2,CASSRQGENTGELFF
TRBD1,TRBV28,TRBJ2-3,CASRPTGTNTQYF
TRBD1,TRBV7-9,TRBJ1-1,CASSTMGRGRGTEAFF
TRBD1,TRBV5-1,TRBJ1-5,CASSFQGGWNQPQHF
-,TRBV6-5,TRBJ2-1,CASRTSSYNEQFF
-,TRBV21-1,TRBJ2-3,CASSKVSGFLDTQYF
-,TRBV21-1,TRBJ1-2,CASSKWGRGRSGYGYTF
-,TRBV29-1,TRBJ2-1,CSVDSGEDNEQFF
TRBD2,TRBV7-2,TRBJ2-1,CASSTRREVANYNEQFF
TRBD1,TRBV12-5,TRBJ1-1,CASGSNLDRGGTEAFF
TRBD1,TRBV5-1,TRBJ2-2,CASSSSGTGRAGELFF
TRBD2,TRBV7-2,TRBJ2-3,CASSFWGEGLTDTQYF
TRBD1,TRBV28,TRBJ1-2,CASSTGQPNYGYTF
TRBD1,TRBV14,TRBJ1-4,CASSQEQQGARHGNNEKLFF
TRBD1,TRBV6-5,TRBJ1-2,CASSATGALYGYTF
-,TRBV3-1/TRBV3-2,TRBJ1-2,CASSQDQAQSAGYTF
-,TRBV28,TRBJ1-3,CASSSPSGTSEGTIYF
TRBD1,TRBV19,TRBJ1-5,CASRSTGGGNQPQHF
TRBD1,TRBV7-8,TRBJ1-2,CASSLAGQRYGYTF
-,TRBV27,TRBJ2-7,CASTRTLGAGGNYEQYF
TRBD2,TRBV23-1,TRBJ2-1,CASTVGGMLAESYNEQFF
-,TRBV11-2,TRBJ1-6,CASRTGISPLHF
TRBD1,TRBV11-2,TRBJ2-3,CASSLGPGTAAQYF
-,TRBV5-4,TRBJ1-2,CASSLAGGVYGYTF
TRBD2,TRBV19,TRBJ2-3,CASRGGQGTDTQYF
TRBD2,TRBV10-3,TRBJ2-1,CAISDRLAGGMDEQFF
TRBD1,TRBV5-5,TRBJ1-6,CASSLTGTANYNSPLHF
TRBD2,TRBV7-2,TRBJ2-1,CASSLSGSSYNEQFF
-,TRBV6-1,TRBJ2-5,CASSEQGGGTQYF
-,TRBV19,TRBJ1-6,CASSIGGRRNSPLHF
-,TRBV5-5,TRBJ1-5,CASSLVGGVKTQPQHF
-,TRBV28,TRBJ1-5,CASSLRGTLNQPQHF
TRBD2,TRBV7-9,TRBJ2-7,CASSRTSGYEQYF
TRBD1,TRBV5-1,TRBJ2-1,CASSSRPGQGGNEQFF
-,TRBV5-1,TRBJ1-2,CASSLEGGAYGYTF
-,TRBV7-9,TRBJ1-1,CASSPRQGNTEAFF
TRBD1,TRBV12-3/TRBV12-4,TRBJ2-7,CASSRDSYEQYF
-,TRBV29-1,TRBJ1-2,CSVDWVADGYTF
-,TRBV5-6,TRBJ1-3,CASSWPRGSGNTIYF
-,TRBV19,TRBJ1-5,CASSIGQWNQPQHF
TRBD1,TRBV24-1,TRBJ2-3,CATSDSRQGTQYF
-,TRBV19,TRBJ1-2,CASSITGSYGYTF
-,TRBV15,TRBJ1-2,CATSRDPQGTYGYTF
-,TRBV29-1,TRBJ2-7,CSVETRDFSSYEQYF